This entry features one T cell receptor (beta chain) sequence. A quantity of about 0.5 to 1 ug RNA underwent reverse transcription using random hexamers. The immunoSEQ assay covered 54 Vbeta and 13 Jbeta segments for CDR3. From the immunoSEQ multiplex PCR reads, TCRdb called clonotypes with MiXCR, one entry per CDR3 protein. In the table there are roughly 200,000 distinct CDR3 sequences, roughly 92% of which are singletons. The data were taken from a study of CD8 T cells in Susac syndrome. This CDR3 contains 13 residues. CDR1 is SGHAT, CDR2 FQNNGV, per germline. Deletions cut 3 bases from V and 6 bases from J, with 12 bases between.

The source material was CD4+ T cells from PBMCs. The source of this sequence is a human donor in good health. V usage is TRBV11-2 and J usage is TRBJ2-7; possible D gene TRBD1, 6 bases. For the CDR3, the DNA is TGTGCCAGCAGCTTTGCAGGGGTGCCCGAGCAGTACTTC. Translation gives CASSFAGVPEQYF.